The present entry profiles one T cell receptor beta chain with its context. Its cognate antigen has yet to be identified. No base-level quality is on record; no much larger clone is a single base apart. Cut back by 3 bases and 8 bases, the V and J ends lie 19 bases apart. The germline V gene specifies SGHDN as CDR1 and FVKESK as CDR2. The CDR3 numbers 15 residues from cysteine through phenylalanine. The kept DNA is CDR3 alone, 45 bases in frame from the first base. The sequencer was an Illumina HiSeq 1500. Using fastp trimming at Q25 and MiXCR clonotype assembly, TCRdb reanalyzed the public sequencing data and kept in-frame beta chains. Every entry covers one CDR3 protein and lists the most common genes and DNA from its rows. Across this sample there are approximately 770,000 distinct CDR3 sequences, with under 35% seen only once. Together, the top ten hold about 12% of the sample. The data are from a study of T cell repertoires in cytomegalovirus infection (dated by TCRdb to the late 2010s). As for the study more broadly: The peptide stimulations were aimed at well-studied HLA-B-restricted epitopes as well as recently identified HLA-C-restricted CMV epitopes, whose presentation resists viral immunomodulation. The HLA type of each donor mattered for the analysis, because public TCR beta signatures pointed to carriage of CMV infection along with the matching HLA type.

This specimen's treatment or condition label, interpreted: in vitro stimulation with specific CMV peptide epitopes to enrich CMV-specific T cells. Beyond this particular receptor, the publication reports: The ex vivo response was dominated by HLA-C-restricted CMV-specific TCR beta clonotypes, which also provided the single most frequent clonotype in two of eight donors. Carriers of CMV infection plus the relevant HLA type were discriminated by the cumulative frequency of public TCR beta family members in the study cohort and in an independent roughly 370-donor cohort.

The source is a human donor in good health (CMV status not recorded). Some clones in this sample may be carry-over from other donors' samples. The sequence is built from TRBV14 and TRBJ1-2; the D gene is perhaps TRBD1, on 6 matching bases. The sample was cultured CD8+ T cells from PBMCs, taken from culture after CMV antigen stimulation. The DNA reads TGTGCCAGCAGCCAGGACCGCGGGGGGCTAAAAGGCTACACCTTC. Protein translation: CASSQDRGGLKGYTF. With the portions outside the CDR3 filled from the reference TRBV14 and TRBJ1-2 genes, the complete variable region becomes EAGVTQFPSHSVIEKGQTVTLRCDPISGHDNLYWYRRVMGKEIKFLLHFVKESKQDESGMPNNRFLAERTGGTYSTLKVQPAELEDSGVYFCASSQDRGGLKGYTFGSGTRLTVV.